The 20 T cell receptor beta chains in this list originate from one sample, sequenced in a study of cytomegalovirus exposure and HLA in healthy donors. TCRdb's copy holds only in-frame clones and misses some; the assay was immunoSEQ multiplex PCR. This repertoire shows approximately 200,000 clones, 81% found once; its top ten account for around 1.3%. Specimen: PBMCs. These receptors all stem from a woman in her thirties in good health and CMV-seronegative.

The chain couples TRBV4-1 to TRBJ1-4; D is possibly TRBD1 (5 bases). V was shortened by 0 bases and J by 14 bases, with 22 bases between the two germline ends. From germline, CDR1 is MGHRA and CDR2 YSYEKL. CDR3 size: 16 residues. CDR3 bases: TGCGCCAGCAGCCAAGAAGATCAGGGAGGGTTTGGAGGGCTGTTTTTT. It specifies CASSQEDQGGFGGLFF.

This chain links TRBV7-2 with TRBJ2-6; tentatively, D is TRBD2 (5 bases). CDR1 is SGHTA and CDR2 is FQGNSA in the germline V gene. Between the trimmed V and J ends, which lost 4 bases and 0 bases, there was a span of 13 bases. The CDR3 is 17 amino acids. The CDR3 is CASSWGREPSGANVLTF. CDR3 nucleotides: TGTGCCAGCAGCTGGGGAAGGGAGCCCTCTGGGGCCAACGTCCTGACTTTC.

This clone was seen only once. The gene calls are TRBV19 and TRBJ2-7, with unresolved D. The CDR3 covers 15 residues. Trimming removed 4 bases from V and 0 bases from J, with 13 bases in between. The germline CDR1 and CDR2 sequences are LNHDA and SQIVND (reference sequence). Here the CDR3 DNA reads TGTGCCAGTAGTAAGCGAGCACTTAGCTCCTACGAGCAGTACTTC. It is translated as CASSKRALSSYEQYF. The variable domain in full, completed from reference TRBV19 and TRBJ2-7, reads DGGITQSPKYLFRKEGQNVTLSCEQNLNHDAMYWYRQDPGQGLRLIYYSQIVNDFQKGDIAEGYSVSREKKESFPLTVTSAQKNPTAFYLCASSKRALSSYEQYFGPGTRLTVT.

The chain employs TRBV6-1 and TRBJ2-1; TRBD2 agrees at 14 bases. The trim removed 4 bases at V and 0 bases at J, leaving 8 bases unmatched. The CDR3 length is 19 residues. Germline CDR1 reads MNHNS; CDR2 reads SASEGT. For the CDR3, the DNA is TGTGCCAGCAGTGCCGGACTAGCGGGAGGCGGGAGCTCCTACAATGAGCAGTTCTTC. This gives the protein CASSAGLAGGGSSYNEQFF.

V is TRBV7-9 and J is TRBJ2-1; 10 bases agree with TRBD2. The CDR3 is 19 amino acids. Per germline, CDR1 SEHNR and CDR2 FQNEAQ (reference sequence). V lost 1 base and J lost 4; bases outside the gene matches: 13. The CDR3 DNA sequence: TGTGCCAGCAGCTTAGTGGGCAGGGCTGTAGCGGGGGGTTACAATGAGCAGTTCTTC. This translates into CASSLVGRAVAGGYNEQFF.

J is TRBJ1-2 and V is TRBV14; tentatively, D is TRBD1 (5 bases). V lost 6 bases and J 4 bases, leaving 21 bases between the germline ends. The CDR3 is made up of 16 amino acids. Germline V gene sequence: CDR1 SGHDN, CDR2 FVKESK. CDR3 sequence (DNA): TGTGCCAGCAGTCACGTACCGGGACTTCGTCCCTATGGCTACACCTTC. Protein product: CASSHVPGLRPYGYTF.

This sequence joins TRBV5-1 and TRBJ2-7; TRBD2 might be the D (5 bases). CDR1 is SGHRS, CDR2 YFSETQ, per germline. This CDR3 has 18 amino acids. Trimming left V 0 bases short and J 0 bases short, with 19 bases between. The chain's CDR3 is CASSLASGRQTFSYEQYF. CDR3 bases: TGCGCCAGCAGCTTGGCCTCGGGAAGGCAGACTTTCTCCTACGAGCAGTACTTC.

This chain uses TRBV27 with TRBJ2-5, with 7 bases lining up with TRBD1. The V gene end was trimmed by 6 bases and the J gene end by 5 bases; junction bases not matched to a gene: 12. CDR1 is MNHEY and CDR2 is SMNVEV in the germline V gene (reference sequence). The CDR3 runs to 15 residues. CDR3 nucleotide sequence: TGTGCCAGCAGGCTCAGCCGACAGGGATGGGAGACCCAGTACTTC. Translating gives CASRLSRQGWETQYF.

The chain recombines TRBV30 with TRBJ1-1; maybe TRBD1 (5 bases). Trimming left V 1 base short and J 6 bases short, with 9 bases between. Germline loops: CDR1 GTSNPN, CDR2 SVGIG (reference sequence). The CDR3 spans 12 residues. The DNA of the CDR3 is TGTGCCTGGAGTGAGGGGTGGGCTGAAGCTTTCTTT. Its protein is CAWSEGWAEAFF.

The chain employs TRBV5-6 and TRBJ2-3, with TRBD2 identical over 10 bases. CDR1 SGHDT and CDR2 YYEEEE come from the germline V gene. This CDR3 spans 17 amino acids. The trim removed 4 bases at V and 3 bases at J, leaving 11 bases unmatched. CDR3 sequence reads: CASSLRVAGGSTDTQYF. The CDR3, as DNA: TGTGCCAGCAGCCTCCGGGTAGCGGGGGGTAGTACAGATACGCAGTATTTT.

CDR3 DNA: TGTGCCAGCAGCTTGCAGGAGCGGACCTCCTACAATGAGCAGTTCTTC. Its protein is CASSLQERTSYNEQFF. V usage is TRBV5-4 and J usage is TRBJ2-1; the D gene is possibly TRBD2 (5 bases). In germline, CDR1 is SGHNT, CDR2 YYREEE (reference sequence). The V end lost 1 base, the J end lost 0 bases, and 11 bases lay between the germline ends. This CDR3 is built from 16 residues.

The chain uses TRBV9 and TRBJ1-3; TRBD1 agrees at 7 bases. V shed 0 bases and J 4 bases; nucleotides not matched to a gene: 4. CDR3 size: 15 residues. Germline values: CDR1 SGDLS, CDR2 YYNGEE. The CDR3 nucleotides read TGTGCCAGCAGCGTAGAGGGGGCCGCAGGAAACACCATATATTTT. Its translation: CASSVEGAAGNTIYF. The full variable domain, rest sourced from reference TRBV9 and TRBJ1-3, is DSGVTQTPKHLITATGQRVTLRCSPRSGDLSVYWYQQSLDQGLQFLIQYYNGEERAKGNILERFSAQQFPDLHSELNLSSLELGDSALYFCASSVEGAAGNTIYFGEGSWLTVV.

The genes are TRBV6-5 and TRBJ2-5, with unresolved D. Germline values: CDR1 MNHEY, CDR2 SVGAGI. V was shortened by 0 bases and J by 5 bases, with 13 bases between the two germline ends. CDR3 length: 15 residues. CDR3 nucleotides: TGTGCCAGCAGTTACTCCCTCGAGGCATCTGAGACCCAGTACTTC. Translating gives CASSYSLEASETQYF.

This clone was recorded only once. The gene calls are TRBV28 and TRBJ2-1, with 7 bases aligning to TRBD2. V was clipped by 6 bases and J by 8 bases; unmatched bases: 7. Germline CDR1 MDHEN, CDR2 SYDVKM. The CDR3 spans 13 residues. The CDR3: CASSGGIGDEQFF. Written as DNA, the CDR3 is TGTGCCAGCAGCGGGGGGATTGGCGATGAGCAGTTCTTC.

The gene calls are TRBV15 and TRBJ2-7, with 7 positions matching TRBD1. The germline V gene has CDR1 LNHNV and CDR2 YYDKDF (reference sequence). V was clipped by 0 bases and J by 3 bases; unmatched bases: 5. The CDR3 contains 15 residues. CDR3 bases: TGTGCCACCAGCAGAGACCCGGGACAGAACTACGAGCAGTACTTC. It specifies CATSRDPGQNYEQYF.

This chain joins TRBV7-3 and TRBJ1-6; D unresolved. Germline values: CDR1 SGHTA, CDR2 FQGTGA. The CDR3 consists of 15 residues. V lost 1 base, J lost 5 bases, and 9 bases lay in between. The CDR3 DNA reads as TGTGCCAGCAGCTTAAGTTCTACGGATAATTCACCCCTCCACTTT. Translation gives CASSLSSTDNSPLHF.

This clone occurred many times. CDR3 in amino acids: CASTAGRTSGRMSHEQFF. The CDR3 region has the DNA TGTGCCAGTACCGCCGGCCGCACTAGCGGGAGAATGTCGCATGAGCAGTTCTTC. This chain links TRBV19 with TRBJ2-1, with 11 bases aligning to TRBD2. Germline V gene data show CDR1 as LNHDA and CDR2 as SQIVND (reference sequence). Trimming took 7 bases from V and 8 from J; bases not matched to a gene: 19. This CDR3 is built from 18 residues. Using reference TRBV19 and TRBJ2-1 for the parts outside the CDR3, the full variable domain is DGGITQSPKYLFRKEGQNVTLSCEQNLNHDAMYWYRQDPGQGLRLIYYSQIVNDFQKGDIAEGYSVSREKKESFPLTVTSAQKNPTAFYLCASTAGRTSGRMSHEQFFGPGTRLTVL.

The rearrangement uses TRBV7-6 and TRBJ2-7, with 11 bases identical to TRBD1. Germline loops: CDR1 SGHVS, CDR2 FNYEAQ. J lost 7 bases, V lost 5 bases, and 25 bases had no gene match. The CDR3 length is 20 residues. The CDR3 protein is CASSRGPGRRTGGSQAEQYF. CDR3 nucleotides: TGTGCCAGCAGCCGGGGGCCCGGGCGAAGGACAGGGGGCTCCCAAGCGGAGCAGTACTTC.

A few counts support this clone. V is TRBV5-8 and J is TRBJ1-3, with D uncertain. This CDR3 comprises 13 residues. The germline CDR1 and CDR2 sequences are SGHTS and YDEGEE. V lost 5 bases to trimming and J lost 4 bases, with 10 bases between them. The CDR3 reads CASSSRAGNTIYF. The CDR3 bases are TGTGCCAGCAGTTCTCGAGCAGGAAACACCATATATTTT.

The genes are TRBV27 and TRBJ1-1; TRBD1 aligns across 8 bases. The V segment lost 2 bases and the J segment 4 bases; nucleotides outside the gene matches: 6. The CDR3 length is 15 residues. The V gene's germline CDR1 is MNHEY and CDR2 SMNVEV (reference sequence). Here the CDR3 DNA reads TGTGCCAGCAGTTTACTGCAGGGGGCCTCCACTGAAGCTTTCTTT. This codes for CASSLLQGASTEAFF.